This T cell receptor (beta chain) was sequenced in a study of blood T cell repertoires in COVID-19. Recruits, aged roughly 18 to 89 years, lived in roughly 22 US areas. Sequenced by immunoSEQ multiplex PCR; TCRdb stores in-frame clones only, minus some. The sample includes roughly 200,000 clones, roughly nine tenths seen only once; the top ten take approximately 3%. The sequence was collected from a woman between 50 and 59 years old in a cohort exposed to, infected with or recovered from COVID-19 (not recorded which). Source material: PBMCs or T cells enriched from blood (not recorded which).

The CDR3 spells CATMERGTQYF. CDR3 sequence (DNA): TGTGCCACCATGGAAAGGGGGACCCAGTACTTC. This sequence joins TRBV15 and TRBJ2-5, with a tentative D call TRBD1 (5 bases). CDR1 LNHNV and CDR2 YYDKDF come from the germline V gene (reference sequence). The CDR3 totals 11 residues. The V gene lost 7 bases and the J gene lost 7 bases, with 10 bases spanning the gap.